The following is a T cell receptor (beta chain) sequence with its context. What it binds is unknown. Focal radiation plus CTLA-4 blockade with ipilimumab was given to patients with chemo-refractory metastatic non-small-cell lung cancer. The data are from a study of radiotherapy plus CTLA-4 blockade in lung cancer. Broader study findings: After radiotherapy and ipilimumab, tumor-derived clones expanded in peripheral blood. Alongside interferon-beta, early blood T cell clone dynamics were reportedly the best predictor of response.

Profiling relied on immunoSEQ multiplex PCR, and the TCRdb table lists in-frame clones only, not all of them. The sample lists around 45,000 clones; roughly 67% were seen once. The sequencing used peripheral blood, collected from a patient treated with radiotherapy plus ipilimumab. This sequence was found in a human donor with non-small cell lung cancer who had a partial response to radiotherapy plus ipilimumab.

CDR3: CASRLKTGPYEQYF. CDR3 coding DNA: TGTGCCAGTCGGCTAAAGACAGGGCCCTACGAGCAGTACTTC. The rearrangement joins TRBV19 to TRBJ2-7; 7 nucleotides line up with TRBD1. The CDR3 contains 14 residues. The germline V gene has CDR1 LNHDA and CDR2 SQIVND (reference sequence). V lost 8 bases to trimming and J lost 2 bases; unmatched junction nucleotides: 9.